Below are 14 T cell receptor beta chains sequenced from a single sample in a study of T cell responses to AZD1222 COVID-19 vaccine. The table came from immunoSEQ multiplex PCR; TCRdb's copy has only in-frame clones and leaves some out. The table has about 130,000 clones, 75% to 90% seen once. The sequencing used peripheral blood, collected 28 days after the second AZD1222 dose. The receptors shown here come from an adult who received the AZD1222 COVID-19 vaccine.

The CDR3 coding sequence is TGTGCCAGCAGTTTCTCAGACAGATTGAACACTGAAGCTTTCTTT. Protein: CASSFSDRLNTEAFF. The J gene is TRBJ1-1, the V gene TRBV27, with D perhaps TRBD1 (5 bases). V was clipped by 3 bases and J by 0 bases, with 11 bases between them. The CDR3 consists of 15 residues. Looked up from germline, CDR1 is MNHEY and CDR2 is SMNVEV (reference sequence).

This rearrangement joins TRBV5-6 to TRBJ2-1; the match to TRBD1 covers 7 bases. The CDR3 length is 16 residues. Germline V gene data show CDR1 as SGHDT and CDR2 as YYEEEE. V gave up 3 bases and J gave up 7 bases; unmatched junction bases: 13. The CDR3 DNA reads TGTGCCAGCAGCTCCCTAGGGACAGTTGGCGGGAATGAGCAGTTCTTC. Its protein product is CASSSLGTVGGNEQFF.

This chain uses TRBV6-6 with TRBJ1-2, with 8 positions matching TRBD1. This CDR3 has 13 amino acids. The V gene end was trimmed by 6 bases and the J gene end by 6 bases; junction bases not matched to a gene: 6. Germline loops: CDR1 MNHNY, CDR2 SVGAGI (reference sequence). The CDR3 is CASSPGGLHGYTF. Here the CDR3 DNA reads TGTGCCAGCAGCCCAGGGGGCTTACATGGCTACACCTTC.

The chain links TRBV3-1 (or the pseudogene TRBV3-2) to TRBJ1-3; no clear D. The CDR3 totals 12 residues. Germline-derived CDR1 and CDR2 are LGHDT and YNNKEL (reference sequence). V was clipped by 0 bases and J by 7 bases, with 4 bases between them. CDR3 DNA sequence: TGTGCCAGCAGCCAAGAGGAGAACACCATATATTTT. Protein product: CASSQEENTIYF.

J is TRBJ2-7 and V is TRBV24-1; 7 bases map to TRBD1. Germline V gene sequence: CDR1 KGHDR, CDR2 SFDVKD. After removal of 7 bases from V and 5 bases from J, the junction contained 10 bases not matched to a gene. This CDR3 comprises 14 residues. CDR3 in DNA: TGTGCCACCAGCCAGACAGGGAATAGTGACGAGCAGTACTTC. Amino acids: CATSQTGNSDEQYF.

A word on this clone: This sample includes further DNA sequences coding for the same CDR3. The CDR3 DNA is TGCGCCAGCAGCTTGGGGACAACACAAGAGACCCAGTACTTC. Protein sequence: CASSLGTTQETQYF. The chain combines TRBV5-1 with TRBJ2-5, with a possible D match to TRBD1 (5 bases). Per germline, CDR1 SGHRS and CDR2 YFSETQ. Deletions cut 0 bases from V and 2 bases from J, with 8 bases between. The CDR3 consists of 14 residues.

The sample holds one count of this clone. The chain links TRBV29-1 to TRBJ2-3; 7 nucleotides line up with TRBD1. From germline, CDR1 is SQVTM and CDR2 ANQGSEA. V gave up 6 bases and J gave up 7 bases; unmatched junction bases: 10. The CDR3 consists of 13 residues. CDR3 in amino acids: CSVAGTALNTQYF. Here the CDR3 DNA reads TGCAGCGTAGCCGGGACAGCACTGAATACGCAGTATTTT.

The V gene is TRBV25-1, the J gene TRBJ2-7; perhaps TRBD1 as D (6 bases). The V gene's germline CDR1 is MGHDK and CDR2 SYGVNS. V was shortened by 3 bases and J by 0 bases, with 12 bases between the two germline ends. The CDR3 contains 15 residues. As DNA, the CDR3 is TGTGCCAGCAGTGACCCCCAGGACAGCTCCTACGAGCAGTACTTC. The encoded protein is CASSDPQDSSYEQYF.

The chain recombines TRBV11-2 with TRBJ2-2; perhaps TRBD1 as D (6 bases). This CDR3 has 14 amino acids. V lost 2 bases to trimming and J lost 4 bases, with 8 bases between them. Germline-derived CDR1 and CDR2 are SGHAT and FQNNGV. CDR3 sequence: CASSLQGSTGELFF. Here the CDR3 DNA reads TGTGCCAGCAGCTTACAGGGGTCCACCGGGGAGCTGTTTTTT.

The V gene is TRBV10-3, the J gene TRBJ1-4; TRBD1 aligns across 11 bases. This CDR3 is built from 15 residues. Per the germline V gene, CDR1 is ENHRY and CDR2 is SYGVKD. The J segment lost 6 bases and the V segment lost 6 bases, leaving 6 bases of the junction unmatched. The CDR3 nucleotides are TGTGCCATCAGCAGGGACAGGGGGTTGGATGAAAAACTGTTTTTT. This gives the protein CAISRDRGLDEKLFF.

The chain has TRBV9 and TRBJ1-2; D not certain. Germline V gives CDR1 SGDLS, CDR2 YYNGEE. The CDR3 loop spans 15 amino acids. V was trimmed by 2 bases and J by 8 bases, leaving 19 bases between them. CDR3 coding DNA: TGTGCCAGCAGCGTCGATCGTTTAGGGAGGTTGGGCTACACCTTC. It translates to CASSVDRLGRLGYTF.

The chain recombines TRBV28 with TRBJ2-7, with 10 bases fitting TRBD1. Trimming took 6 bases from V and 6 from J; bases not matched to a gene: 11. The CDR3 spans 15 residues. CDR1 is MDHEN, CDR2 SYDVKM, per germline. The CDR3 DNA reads TGTGCCAGCAGCCCCCAGGGACAGGGGACGGGCGAGCAGTACTTC. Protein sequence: CASSPQGQGTGEQYF.

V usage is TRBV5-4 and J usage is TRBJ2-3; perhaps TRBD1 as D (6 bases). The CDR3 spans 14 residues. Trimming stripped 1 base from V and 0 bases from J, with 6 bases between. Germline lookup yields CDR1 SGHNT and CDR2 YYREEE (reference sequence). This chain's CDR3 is CASSLTGSTDTQYF. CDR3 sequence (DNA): TGTGCCAGCAGCTTGACAGGGAGCACAGATACGCAGTATTTT.

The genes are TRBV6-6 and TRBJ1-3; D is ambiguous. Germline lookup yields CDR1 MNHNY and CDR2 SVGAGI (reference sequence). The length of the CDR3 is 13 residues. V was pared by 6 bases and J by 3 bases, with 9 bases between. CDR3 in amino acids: CASSGVLGNTIYF. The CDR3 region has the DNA TGTGCCAGCAGCGGAGTCCTTGGAAACACCATATATTTT.